This record looks at one T cell receptor beta chain sequence and its context. Sequenced by immunoSEQ multiplex PCR; TCRdb stores in-frame clones only, minus some. The sample shows about 300,000 clones, approximately 81% of them seen only once. This sample was included in a study of blood T cell repertoires in COVID-19. The sequenced sample was PBMCs or T cells enriched from blood (not recorded which). This clonotype originated in a woman between 50 and 59 years old who had recovered from COVID-19.

Here the CDR3 reads CASSEFLNNEQFF. The CDR3 coding sequence is TGCGCCAGCAGTGAGTTTCTTAACAATGAGCAGTTCTTC. J is TRBJ2-1 and V is TRBV10-1; D ambiguous. Trimming took 1 base from V and 5 from J, leaving 6 bases between them. This CDR3 region has 13 residues. Germline assignment: CDR1 WNHNN and CDR2 SYGVQD (reference sequence).